This entry features one T cell receptor beta chain sequence. The data were obtained in a study of blood T cell repertoires in COVID-19. Authors' methods: How many nucleated cells were present was estimated from reference gene primer amplification. The protocol was immunoSEQ multiplex PCR, while the TCRdb copy is restricted to in-frame clones and leaves out a portion. The DNA gave D and trimming, while V, J and clone size come from that table. The sample gives 110,000 or so clones, around 81% of which show up once; approximately 4.3% is in the top ten. The J segment lost 6 bases and the V segment lost 0 bases, leaving 2 bases of the junction unmatched. The germline V gene has CDR1 SGHRS and CDR2 YFSETQ. The CDR3 is 13 amino acids.

The V gene is TRBV5-1, the J gene TRBJ2-7; 8 nucleotides agree with TRBD2. The source is a human donor in a cohort sampled during active or convalescent COVID-19. Sequencing used peripheral blood. The CDR3 nucleotides read TGCGCCAGCAGCTTGGCGGGAGGGCTCGAGCAGTACTTC. Protein sequence: CASSLAGGLEQYF.